The 24 T cell receptor beta chains below come from one sample, sequenced in a study of shared clonotypes between healthy human individuals. Assay: immunoSEQ multiplex PCR; the TCRdb copy retains only in-frame clones and omits some. The sample carries roughly 2,000,000 clones, roughly 93% recorded once. Terminally differentiated effector memory CD45RA+ cells were excluded by CCR7 positive selection of CD45RO-negative cells. Sample: naive CD8+ T cells from PBMCs. Every receptor here comes from a man aged 18-30 years in good health. Some clones in this sample may be carry-over from other donors' samples.

This sequence joins TRBV27 and TRBJ2-1, with D perhaps TRBD1 or TRBD2 (5 bases each). CDR3 length equals 15 residues. V gave up 2 bases and J gave up 0 bases, with 8 bases separating them. Germline values: CDR1 MNHEY, CDR2 SMNVEV (reference sequence). This CDR3 reads CASSLGDHSYNEQFF. Written as DNA, the CDR3 is TGTGCCAGCAGTTTAGGGGACCACTCCTACAATGAGCAGTTCTTC.

This clone was observed once. This chain uses TRBV23-1 with TRBJ2-1, with 7 bases fitting TRBD2. TRBV23-1 has ORF status, its function being uncertain. The CDR3 extends over 18 amino acids. V shed 3 bases and J 7 bases; nucleotides not matched to a gene: 18. CDR3 amino acids: CASSHYTGLGPSYNEQFF. CDR3 nucleotide sequence: TGCGCCAGCAGTCATTATACTGGACTAGGCCCGTCGTATAATGAGCAGTTCTTC.

This sequence joins TRBV7-8 and TRBJ2-1; 13 bases fit TRBD2. CDR1 SGHVS and CDR2 FQNEAQ come from the germline V gene. Trimming cost V 4 bases and J 6 bases; bases outside gene matches: 6. The CDR3 runs 16 residues. The CDR3 sequence: CASSSGLAGTPNEQFF. DNA for the CDR3: TGTGCCAGCAGCTCGGGACTAGCGGGAACCCCCAATGAGCAGTTCTTC.

The chain has TRBV27 and TRBJ2-7, with 9 bases aligning to TRBD1. The CDR3 sequence is 14 residues long. The germline CDR1 and CDR2 sequences are MNHEY and SMNVEV (reference sequence). V was clipped by 5 bases and J by 5 bases; unmatched bases: 7. The chain's CDR3 is CASSTRDRADEQYF. CDR3 nucleotide sequence: TGTGCCAGCAGTACCCGGGACAGGGCCGACGAGCAGTACTTC.

The chain joins TRBV18 to TRBJ2-1; possibly TRBD1 or TRBD2 for D (5 bases each). The CDR3 consists of 15 residues. CDR1 is KGHSH and CDR2 is LQKENI in the germline V gene. V lost 3 bases and J lost 9, with 18 bases in between. The CDR3 sequence: CASSPRDPTPREQFF. Written as DNA, the CDR3 is TGTGCCAGCTCACCTCGGGACCCCACTCCTCGTGAGCAGTTCTTC.

On this clone: A junction boundary mismatches the germline segment, possibly from a read error. This chain uses TRBV28 with TRBJ2-7; D not resolved. Germline V gene sequence: CDR1 MDHEN, CDR2 SYDVKM. CDR3 length: 11 residues. Written as DNA, the CDR3 is TGTGCCAGCAGTCTAGGACCCTCCATTGGTTTC. It yields the protein CASSLGPSIGF.

The V call is TRBV29-1, the J call TRBJ1-1; 9 nucleotides align to TRBD1. CDR1 SQVTM and CDR2 ANQGSEA come from the germline V gene. The trim removed 4 bases at V and 0 bases at J, leaving 6 bases unmatched. The CDR3 covers 15 residues. This CDR3 is CSVAGTGSMNTEAFF. CDR3 nucleotides: TGCAGCGTTGCGGGGACAGGGTCAATGAACACTGAAGCTTTCTTT.

The CDR3 bases are TGTGCCAGCAGCGTAGCAGATCCAGCCACCGGGGAGCTGTTTTTT. The encoded protein is CASSVADPATGELFF. This sequence joins TRBV9 and TRBJ2-2, with no clear D. Germline V CDR1 and CDR2: SGDLS, YYNGEE. The CDR3 spans 15 residues. Trimming cost V 0 bases and J 4 bases, with 10 bases left between them.

The V gene is TRBV27, the J gene TRBJ1-2; a weak D match, TRBD1 (5 bases). The CDR3 loop spans 13 amino acids. V shed 5 bases and J shed 8 bases, with 15 bases lying between them. CDR1 MNHEY and CDR2 SMNVEV come from the germline V gene (reference sequence). The CDR3 bases are TGTGCCAGCAGTCCCCTGGGGACGGTGGGCTACACCTTC. It is translated as CASSPLGTVGYTF.

This chain uses TRBV5-1 with TRBJ1-1; 7 bases align to TRBD1. The CDR3 has 15 amino acids. V dropped 4 bases and J dropped 1; count of bases not matched to a gene: 7. CDR1 and CDR2 from the germline V gene are SGHRS and YFSETQ. CDR3 coding DNA: TGCGCCAGCAGCATCCGACAGGGATCGAACACTGAAGCTTTCTTT. Amino acids: CASSIRQGSNTEAFF.

This clone was found a few times. The rearrangement joins TRBV7-8 to TRBJ2-4; weak D call: TRBD2 (5 bases). This CDR3 has 15 amino acids. The V end lost 0 bases, the J end lost 8 bases, and 14 bases lay between the germline ends. Germline V CDR1 and CDR2: SGHVS, FQNEAQ. The CDR3 region is CASSLAGEGGYIQYF. CDR3 DNA sequence: TGTGCCAGCAGCTTAGCGGGAGAGGGTGGTTACATTCAGTACTTC.

A note on this clone: Other DNA sequences in this specimen translate into the identical CDR3. The genes are TRBV5-1 and TRBJ2-7; D ambiguous. Looked up from germline, CDR1 is SGHRS and CDR2 is YFSETQ. This CDR3 is 13 amino acids long. V lost 0 bases and J 4 bases, leaving 8 bases between the germline ends. The CDR3 reads CASSLGAPYEQYF. CDR3 DNA: TGCGCCAGCAGCTTGGGAGCCCCATACGAGCAGTACTTC. Full variable domain (missing parts from reference TRBV5-1 and TRBJ2-7): KAGVTQTPRYLIKTRGQQVTLSCSPISGHRSVSWYQQTPGQGLQFLFEYFSETQRNKGNFPGRFSGRQFSNSRSEMNVSTLELGDSALYLCASSLGAPYEQYFGPGTRLTVT.

V and J are TRBV2 and TRBJ2-7; no clear D gene. Trimming pared 3 bases from V and 2 bases from J, leaving 11 bases between. There are 14 residues in the CDR3. The germline CDR1 and CDR2 sequences are SNHLY and FYNNEI. CDR3 DNA sequence: TGTGCCAGCAGTGACGAGGCAGAAGCCTACGAGCAGTACTTC. This codes for CASSDEAEAYEQYF.

Details on this clone: Other DNA sequences in this sample translate to the same CDR3. The rearrangement joins TRBV7-9 to TRBJ2-7; 11 bases are a match to TRBD1. CDR1 is SEHNR and CDR2 is FQNEAQ in the germline V gene (reference sequence). Trimming took 4 bases from V and 4 from J; bases not matched to a gene: 6. The CDR3 is 15 amino acids. CDR3 protein: CASSSPGQGVYEQYF. For the CDR3, the DNA is TGTGCCAGCAGCTCCCCGGGACAGGGGGTATACGAGCAGTACTTC.

In DNA, the CDR3 is TGTGCCAGCAGTTACCAGGGAGCCTACGAGCAGTACTTC. Translated, it gives CASSYQGAYEQYF. The chain combines TRBV27 with TRBJ2-7; the D call may be TRBD1 or TRBD2 (5 bases each). This CDR3 spans 13 amino acids. Trimming pared 4 bases from V and 2 bases from J, leaving 9 bases between. Germline V gives CDR1 MNHEY, CDR2 SMNVEV (reference sequence).

The chain joins TRBV5-4 to TRBJ2-3, with D possibly being TRBD1 or TRBD2 (5 bases each). CDR3 size: 15 residues. V dropped 1 base and J dropped 6 bases, with 15 bases sitting between them. CDR1 is SGHNT and CDR2 is YYREEE in the germline V gene (reference sequence). This CDR3 is CASSLPQDTGDTQYF. The CDR3 DNA follows: TGTGCCAGCAGCTTGCCCCAGGACACGGGGGATACGCAGTATTTT.

The chain links TRBV12-5 to TRBJ2-7; D may be TRBD2 (5 bases). This CDR3 contains 12 residues. Per germline, CDR1 LGHNT and CDR2 FRNRAP. V was pared by 6 bases and J by 3 bases, with 9 bases between. The CDR3 nucleotides read TGTGCTAGTGGCCCAGACTACTACGAGCAGTACTTC. Protein: CASGPDYYEQYF.

The genes are TRBV19 and TRBJ2-1; 8 bases line up with TRBD2. The CDR3 runs 16 residues. Germline V lookup: CDR1 LNHDA, CDR2 SQIVND (reference sequence). With 5 bases clipped from V and 0 bases from J, the junction kept 6 bases outside the gene matches. This chain's CDR3 is CASSPDLAGSYNEQFF. The CDR3 DNA reads as TGTGCCAGTAGTCCCGACCTAGCGGGCTCCTACAATGAGCAGTTCTTC.

About this clone itself: Other DNA variants within this sample encode the same CDR3. The V and J genes are TRBV6-5 and TRBJ2-7; the D gene is possibly TRBD2 (5 bases). The ends were cut back, 2 bases at V and 0 bases at J, with 8 bases in the middle. Germline CDR1 reads MNHEY; CDR2 reads SVGAGI. This CDR3 is built from 14 residues. The CDR3 protein is CASSYRENSYEQYF. The CDR3 DNA follows: TGTGCCAGCAGTTACAGGGAGAACTCCTACGAGCAGTACTTC.

J is TRBJ2-7 and V is TRBV6-1, with 10 bases fitting TRBD2. Germline CDR1 reads MNHNS; CDR2 reads SASEGT. J was trimmed by 6 bases and V by 3 bases; bases with no gene match: 11. CDR3 size: 16 residues. The CDR3 sequence: CASSDETSGAPSEQYF. As DNA, the CDR3 is TGTGCCAGCAGTGACGAAACTAGCGGGGCCCCCTCCGAGCAGTACTTC.

This chain connects TRBV29-1 to TRBJ2-6; TRBD2 agrees at 10 bases. The CDR3 covers 18 residues. In germline, CDR1 is SQVTM, CDR2 ANQGSEA. Trimming at V came to 5 bases and at J to 1 base, leaving 11 bases not matched to a gene. The chain's CDR3 is CSVLGLAGDFSGANVLTF. CDR3 in DNA: TGCAGCGTTTTGGGGCTAGCGGGAGACTTTTCTGGGGCCAACGTCCTGACTTTC.

The rearrangement uses TRBV27 and TRBJ1-3; D is unclear. V was clipped by 11 bases and J by 4 bases, with 9 bases between them. This CDR3 is 11 amino acids long. In germline, CDR1 is MNHEY, CDR2 SMNVEV (reference sequence). Here the CDR3 DNA reads TGTGCCGCCTGGTCCGGAAACACCATATATTTT. Translation gives CAAWSGNTIYF.

With respect to this clone: At the DNA level, this CDR3 is encoded by other sequences in the same sample as well. V gene TRBV9 combines with J gene TRBJ2-7, with D possibly being TRBD1 or TRBD2 (5 bases each). The germline gives CDR1 SGDLS, CDR2 YYNGEE. Trimming cost V 3 bases and J 2 bases, with 12 bases left between them. The CDR3 is 14 amino acids. CDR3 region: CASSDRDGTYEQYF. CDR3 coding DNA: TGTGCCAGCAGCGACCGGGACGGTACCTACGAGCAGTACTTC.

The rearrangement links TRBV29-1 to TRBJ1-2, with a tentative D call TRBD1 (6 bases). With 5 bases removed from V and 8 bases from J, the gap between germline ends came to 21 bases. The V gene's germline CDR1 is SQVTM and CDR2 ANQGSEA. This CDR3 region has 14 residues. The CDR3 sequence is CSVFPGDNVWGYTF. DNA of the CDR3: TGCAGCGTTTTCCCCGGGGACAATGTGTGGGGCTACACCTTC.